A selection of T cell receptor beta chains follows, all from one sample in a study of T-cell reconstitution after alpha-beta-depleted transplantation in children. TCRdb used MiXCR to reprocess the PCR reads, holding one entry per CDR3 protein. The data show just over 350,000 distinct CDR3 sequences, roughly 13% seen once. The sample in question was PBMCs, obtained from the stem cell graft. These receptors originate from a human donor who donated a stem cell graft to a child with Fanconi anemia. Both conserved end residues are part of each CDR3. D genes are given only for firm matches. Not every row has a clone size; where given, it reads once, few, many or a size class.

v_gene	abundance	d_gene	j_gene	CDR3nt	CDR3aa
TRBV7-6	few	.	TRBJ1-2	TGTGCCAGCAGCTTGTATACAGGATCTGGCTACACCTTC	CASSLYTGSGYTF
TRBV30	few	TRBD2	TRBJ2-1	TGTGCCTCCACCGCGGGAGCCTTTATCAATGAGCAGTTCTTC	CASTAGAFINEQFF
TRBV6-1	.	.	TRBJ2-6	TGTGCCAGCAGCCCGGACCACTCTGGGGCCAACGTCCTGACTTTC	CASSPDHSGANVLTF
TRBV7-6	.	TRBD1	TRBJ1-1	TGTGCCAGCAGCTCATACAGGGGAGAAACTGAAGCTTTCTTT	CASSSYRGETEAFF
TRBV5-5	few	TRBD1	TRBJ1-1	TGTGCCAGCAGCTTTGCAGGGGGCGCAACTGAAGCTTTCTTT	CASSFAGGATEAFF
TRBV5-5	.	.	TRBJ1-6	TGTGCCAGCAGCTTGTTTGCGGGGCGCGATTCACCCCTCCACTTT	CASSLFAGRDSPLHF
TRBV12-3/TRBV12-4	few	.	TRBJ2-1	TGTGCCAGCAGTTTCGGGGGTCCCCCCTACAATGAGCAGTTCTTC	CASSFGGPPYNEQFF
TRBV10-2	.	TRBD2	TRBJ2-5	TGCGCCAGCAGGGGGCTAGCGGGGGTCCAAGAGACCCAGTACTTC	CASRGLAGVQETQYF
TRBV7-2	.	.	TRBJ2-5	TGTGCCAGCAGCTTTATGACGCAAGAGACCCAGTACTTC	CASSFMTQETQYF
TRBV4-3	many	TRBD1	TRBJ1-2	TGCGCCAGCAGCCAAGGCCCTGACAGGGCAGCTGACTATGGCTACACCTTC	CASSQGPDRAADYGYTF
TRBV4-3	many	.	TRBJ1-3	TGCGCCAGCAGCCAAGATTCGGATTCCTCTGGAAACACCATATATTTT	CASSQDSDSSGNTIYF
TRBV5-1	few	.	TRBJ1-2	TGCGCCAGCAGCTTGGGGCCGACCTATGGCTACACCTTC	CASSLGPTYGYTF
TRBV7-7	few	.	TRBJ1-2	TGTGCCAGCAGCCATACCGGGTCCCGGAGGAATGGCTACACCTTC	CASSHTGSRRNGYTF
TRBV4-1	few	TRBD2	TRBJ2-1	TGCGCCAGCAGCCAAGAGATCGGGGCGGGGGGCCCTAGCTACAATGAGCAGTTCTTC	CASSQEIGAGGPSYNEQFF
TRBV10-2	few	TRBD1	TRBJ2-2	TGCGCCAGCAGTGAAGGACAGGGGGAATCCGGGGAGCTGTTTTTT	CASSEGQGESGELFF
TRBV7-2	.	.	TRBJ2-5	TGTGCCAGCAGCTTAAGGGAGCTTGGGGGGACCCAGTACTTC	CASSLRELGGTQYF
TRBV6-1	.	TRBD1	TRBJ1-2	TGTGCCAGCAGCACTCAGGGGGCCTCGAACTATGGCTACACCTTC	CASSTQGASNYGYTF
TRBV5-1	.	.	TRBJ1-2	TGCGCCAGCAGCCTCTACCGTGACAGCCCCTATGGCTACACCTTC	CASSLYRDSPYGYTF
TRBV25-1	.	.	TRBJ2-1	TGTGCCAGCAGTGACTACTTCGACAATGAGCAGTTCTTC	CASSDYFDNEQFF
TRBV28	many	TRBD1	TRBJ2-3	TGTGCCAGCACCACAGGGGTAGATACGCAGTATTTT	CASTTGVDTQYF
TRBV24-1	.	.	TRBJ1-2	TGTGCCACCAGTGACCCGACGGGAGGTCGACCTGGCTACACCTTC	CATSDPTGGRPGYTF
TRBV24-1	many	.	TRBJ1-2	TGTGCCACCAGTGTCGGGACGGCCTATGGCTACACCTTC	CATSVGTAYGYTF
TRBV2	many	.	TRBJ1-2	TGTGCCAGCAGTGTAGGGACGGGGAACTATGGCTACACCTTC	CASSVGTGNYGYTF
TRBV5-1	few	TRBD1	TRBJ2-1	TGCGCCAGCAGCTCCCCCGGGACAGGGATAGGTGAGCAGTTCTTC	CASSSPGTGIGEQFF
TRBV4-3	few	.	TRBJ2-2	TGCGCCAGCAGCCAAGCGGGCCGACGGGGCTTCGGGGAGCTGTTTTTT	CASSQAGRRGFGELFF
TRBV4-3	few	.	TRBJ1-1	TGCGCCAGCAGCCCCCATAAAATGAACACTGAAGCTTTCTTT	CASSPHKMNTEAFF
TRBV13	many	.	TRBJ1-1	TGTGCCAGCAGCTTGGGTTCGGCAGGGCATGAAGCTTTCTTT	CASSLGSAGHEAFF
TRBV27	many	.	TRBJ2-2	TGTGCCAGCAGTTGGGGACCGGGGAACACCGGGGAGCTGTTTTTT	CASSWGPGNTGELFF
TRBV15	.	.	TRBJ2-1	TGTGCCACCAGCAGAGATGTTGGGGTTTACAATGAGCAGTTCTTC	CATSRDVGVYNEQFF
TRBV6-2/TRBV6-3	.	.	TRBJ2-1	TGTGCCAGCAGTCTACGGACGTTTGCCATTGGGCAGTTCTTC	CASSLRTFAIGQFF